The rows below give T cell receptor beta chains drawn from one sample of a study of Ad26.COV2.S vaccination and SARS-CoV-2 variants. TCRdb's table, derived via immunoSEQ multiplex PCR, lists solely in-frame clones and lacks some. The sample has about 500,000 clones, about 89% seen once. Sequenced material: peripheral blood, taken in a trial of Ad26.COV2.S vaccine versus placebo. These TCRs come from a person aged 18-60 years who received the Ad26.COV2.S COVID-19 vaccine or a placebo. Each CDR3 is given with its conserved first and last residue. Each record gives: CDR3 length, V gene, J gene, CDR3 protein.

length: 15
V: TRBV11-2
J: TRBJ2-1
CDR3: CASNPRQGGYNEQFF

length: 16
V: TRBV4-3
J: TRBJ2-5
CDR3: CASSQWSFRGEETQYF

length: 15
V: TRBV2
J: TRBJ2-3
CDR3: CASSEEQGVADTQYF

length: 18
V: TRBV2
J: TRBJ1-5
CDR3: CASSASLTGGYINQPQHF

length: 15
V: TRBV19
J: TRBJ1-4
CDR3: CASSPDNDGNEKLFF

length: 15
V: TRBV7-7
J: TRBJ1-4
CDR3: CASSPRRQGGEKLFF

length: 14
V: TRBV28
J: TRBJ1-2
CDR3: CASSLPGTGDGYTF

length: 16
V: TRBV19
J: TRBJ1-5
CDR3: CASSIGRRQAGRPQHF

length: 18
V: TRBV7-8
J: TRBJ2-6
CDR3: CASSWDREALSGANVLTF

length: 17
V: TRBV11-2
J: TRBJ2-4
CDR3: CASTSQAGLAGGGIQYF

length: 14
V: TRBV6-2/TRBV6-3
J: TRBJ1-2
CDR3: CASSSGQGGYGYTF

length: 13
V: TRBV7-8
J: TRBJ2-5
CDR3: CASSPGSRKTQYF

length: 17
V: TRBV10-3
J: TRBJ1-5
CDR3: CAISESGEGLRNQPQHF

length: 16
V: TRBV19
J: TRBJ1-2
CDR3: CASTNPGQIGVYGYTF

length: 14
V: TRBV3-1/TRBV3-2
J: TRBJ2-5
CDR3: CASSHIGRGETQYF

length: 13
V: TRBV12-3/TRBV12-4
J: TRBJ2-3
CDR3: CASTSTVRDTQYF

length: 12
V: TRBV18
J: TRBJ2-2
CDR3: CASSPDAGELFF

length: 15
V: TRBV9
J: TRBJ2-1
CDR3: CASSVGLAGANEQFF

length: 12
V: TRBV12-3/TRBV12-4
J: TRBJ1-1
CDR3: CASSHGYTEAFF

length: 15
V: TRBV19
J: TRBJ2-4
CDR3: CASSILTGTENIQYF

length: 13
V: TRBV2
J: TRBJ1-4
CDR3: CASRDYRVEKLFF

length: 12
V: TRBV27
J: TRBJ1-1
CDR3: CASGMRGWEAFF

length: 14
V: TRBV11-2
J: TRBJ2-2
CDR3: CASRRDYNTGELFF

length: 15
V: TRBV29-1
J: TRBJ2-1
CDR3: CSVVGGRGSYNEQFF

length: 15
V: TRBV21-1
J: TRBJ1-1
CDR3: CASSPRQDTRTEAFF

length: 14
V: TRBV12-5
J: TRBJ1-6
CDR3: CASGPTAPNSPLHF

length: 19
V: TRBV6-6
J: TRBJ2-1
CDR3: CASSRNPPVSGRYYNEQFF